This is a list of T cell receptor beta chains from one sample in a study of cytomegalovirus exposure and HLA in healthy donors. Profiled with immunoSEQ multiplex PCR; TCRdb holds only in-frame clones, not every one. The sample has some 170,000 clones, 71% seen once. The specimen sequenced was PBMCs. Every receptor here comes from a woman aged 25 to 45 in good health and CMV-seronegative. The CDR3 runs from the conserved cysteine through the conserved F or W. A D gene is named only where the DNA matches it firmly. Rows give clone size only sometimes, using once, few, many, or a class for an expanded clone.

clone_size d_call j_call v_call cdr3_aa cdr3_nt
NA TRBD1 TRBJ1-3 TRBV28 CASTHTGASSGNTIYF TGTGCCAGCACCCATACAGGGGCCTCCTCTGGAAACACCATATATTTT
NA TRBD1 TRBJ1-4 TRBV4-3 CASSQARGRGEKLFF TGCGCCAGCAGCCAAGCCAGGGGGCGGGGTGAAAAACTGTTTTTT
NA NA TRBJ2-7 TRBV30 CAWKRASSYEQYF TGTGCCTGGAAGAGGGCGAGCTCCTACGAGCAGTACTTC
few NA TRBJ1-3 TRBV28 CASSQDGRGANTIYF TGTGCCAGCAGCCAGGACGGGAGAGGGGCGAACACCATATATTTT
few TRBD2 TRBJ2-7 TRBV18 CASSPPVAGSSYEQYF TGTGCCAGCTCACCACCGGTAGCGGGCAGCTCCTACGAGCAGTACTTC
NA NA TRBJ1-1 TRBV11-2 CASSAGSRYTEAFF TGTGCCAGCAGCGCAGGGTCTCGATACACTGAAGCTTTCTTT
few NA TRBJ1-1 TRBV2 CASSGWTRSSSEAFF TGTGCCAGCAGTGGGTGGACACGTTCATCCTCTGAAGCTTTCTTT
NA TRBD1 TRBJ2-7 TRBV4-1 CASSLLTGGSYEQYF TGCGCCAGCAGCCTCTTGACAGGGGGCAGCTACGAGCAGTACTTC
NA TRBD1 TRBJ2-2 TRBV9 CASSARQGAVTGELFF TGTGCCAGCAGCGCCCGACAGGGGGCGGTCACCGGGGAGCTGTTTTTT
few TRBD1 TRBJ1-3 TRBV10-3 CAISADRVGNTIYF TGTGCCATCAGCGCGGACAGGGTTGGAAACACCATATATTTT
NA TRBD2 TRBJ2-1 TRBV6-1 CASSATSGSYNEQFF TGTGCCAGCAGTGCCACTAGCGGCTCCTACAATGAGCAGTTCTTC
NA NA TRBJ2-3 TRBV5-1 CASQRDTADTQYF TGCGCCAGCCAACGAGATACTGCGGATACGCAGTATTTT
NA NA TRBJ1-1 TRBV20-1 CSAGGNTEAFF TGCAGTGCTGGGGGCAACACTGAAGCTTTCTTT
NA NA TRBJ2-3 TRBV30 CASDTEGDTQYF TGTGCCAGCGACACGGAGGGGGATACGCAGTATTTT
NA NA TRBJ2-3 TRBV29-1 CSVEGGRGADTQYF TGCAGCGTTGAAGGTGGGCGCGGGGCAGATACGCAGTATTTT
NA TRBD2 TRBJ2-2 TRBV4-3 CASSQVAGRVTGELFF TGCGCCAGCAGCCAAGTAGCGGGGCGGGTCACCGGGGAGCTGTTTTTT
NA TRBD2 TRBJ2-7 TRBV7-2 CASSLGTSGLNYEQYF TGTGCCAGCAGCTTAGGGACTAGCGGGCTAAACTACGAGCAGTACTTC
NA TRBD1 TRBJ1-1 TRBV9 CASSEGAGTEAFF TGTGCCAGCAGCGAGGGGGCGGGGACTGAAGCTTTCTTT
NA NA TRBJ1-1 TRBV9 CASSVGAEVVTEAFF TGTGCCAGCAGCGTAGGGGCGGAGGTGGTTACTGAAGCTTTCTTT
NA TRBD1 TRBJ2-5 TRBV5-4 CASSLADRGGETQYF TGTGCCAGCAGCTTGGCCGACAGGGGGGGAGAGACCCAGTACTTC
NA TRBD1 TRBJ2-7 TRBV29-1 CSASGTGLSYEQYF TGCAGCGCCTCAGGGACAGGGCTCTCCTACGAGCAGTACTTC
few TRBD1 TRBJ1-3 TRBV4-3 CASSQETGTARNTIYF TGCGCCAGCAGCCAAGAAACCGGGACAGCAAGAAACACCATATATTTT
NA TRBD2 TRBJ2-1 TRBV7-9 CASSPAGAGGPNEQFF TGTGCCAGCAGCCCGGCGGGCGCGGGGGGGCCGAATGAGCAGTTCTTC
once TRBD1 TRBJ1-5 TRBV9 CASSASGTADQPQHF TGTGCCAGCAGCGCTTCCGGGACAGCCGATCAGCCCCAGCATTTT
NA NA TRBJ2-7 TRBV5-1 CASSFGLAGSYEQYF TGCGCCAGCAGCTTCGGATTAGCTGGATCCTACGAGCAGTACTTC
NA NA TRBJ2-7 TRBV7-2 CASRLARDSYEQYF TGTGCCAGCAGATTAGCACGTGACAGCTACGAGCAGTACTTC
NA TRBD1 TRBJ2-7 TRBV11-1 CASSYGTGSYYEQYF TGTGCCAGCAGCTACGGGACAGGGAGTTACTACGAGCAGTACTTC
once NA TRBJ1-2 TRBV28 CASTHGRGRSYGYTF TGTGCCAGCACCCATGGGAGGGGAAGATCCTATGGCTACACCTTC
once TRBD1 TRBJ2-7 TRBV27 CASSPSSGQEFYEQYF TGTGCCAGCAGTCCCTCGTCGGGACAGGAGTTCTACGAGCAGTACTTC
NA NA TRBJ1-4 TRBV15 CATSDPGWGNEKLFF TGTGCCACCAGCGACCCCGGGTGGGGCAATGAAAAACTGTTTTTT
NA NA TRBJ1-1 TRBV29-1 CSVERRLNTEAFF TGCAGCGTTGAGCGGCGGTTGAACACTGAAGCTTTCTTT
NA TRBD2 TRBJ2-1 TRBV7-9 CASSPPEGLPYNEQFF TGTGCCAGCAGCCCCCCCGAGGGACTACCGTACAATGAGCAGTTCTTC
NA NA TRBJ2-1 TRBV14 CASSRVSVGSSEQFF TGTGCCAGCAGCCGGGTCTCGGTTGGTTCTAGTGAGCAGTTCTTC
NA TRBD2 TRBJ2-5 TRBV6-1 CASSEWGRGGQETQYF TGTGCCAGCAGTGAATGGGGCCGGGGGGGTCAAGAGACCCAGTACTTC
NA NA TRBJ2-7 TRBV11-2 CASSLVIGPGSSYEQYF TGTGCCAGCAGCTTAGTTATCGGTCCGGGGAGCTCCTACGAGCAGTACTTC
NA TRBD1 TRBJ2-2 TRBV19 CASISRDRVTGELFF TGTGCCAGTATTAGTCGGGACAGGGTTACCGGGGAGCTGTTTTTT
NA TRBD2 TRBJ2-2 TRBV7-8 CASMGEAAGARNTGELFF TGTGCCAGCATGGGGGAGGCAGCGGGAGCGCGTAACACCGGGGAGCTGTTTTTT
NA TRBD2 TRBJ2-1 TRBV13 CASSSRLAGINEQFF TGTGCCAGCAGCTCACGACTAGCGGGAATCAATGAGCAGTTCTTC
NA NA TRBJ1-1 TRBV28 CASSLYREAFF TGTGCCAGCAGTTTATATCGGGAAGCTTTCTTT
NA TRBD2 TRBJ2-1 TRBV7-2 CASSPFGSGGSYNEQFF TGTGCCAGCAGCCCCTTTGGTAGCGGGGGTTCCTACAATGAGCAGTTCTTC
NA TRBD1 TRBJ2-2 TRBV7-2 CASSPRTGESGELFF TGTGCCAGCAGCCCCAGGACAGGGGAATCCGGGGAGCTGTTTTTT
once NA TRBJ1-1 TRBV5-1 CASSLADRGQMNTEAFF TGCGCCAGCAGCTTGGCAGATCGAGGACAAATGAACACTGAAGCTTTCTTT
NA NA TRBJ1-2 TRBV5-6 CASSLAVYGYTF TGTGCCAGCAGCTTGGCGGTCTATGGCTACACCTTC
NA NA TRBJ1-2 TRBV5-1 CASSRGGTNYGYTF TGCGCCAGCAGCCGCGGGGGTACTAACTATGGCTACACCTTC
NA TRBD1 TRBJ2-1 TRBV5-1 CASSLGQGSHNEQFF TGCGCCAGCAGCTTGGGACAGGGGAGCCACAATGAGCAGTTCTTC
NA NA TRBJ1-1 TRBV20-1 CSAPLNTEAFF TGCAGTGCCCCTCTGAACACTGAAGCTTTCTTT
NA NA TRBJ2-5 TRBV5-6 CASSFDSQETQYF TGTGCCAGCAGCTTTGACAGCCAAGAGACCCAGTACTTC
NA NA TRBJ1-4 TRBV6-6 CASSYSMGTGEKLFF TGTGCCAGCAGTTACTCGATGGGTACGGGGGAAAAACTGTTTTTT
once NA TRBJ2-5 TRBV7-2 CASSSRQIETQYF TGTGCCAGCAGCTCACGACAGATTGAGACCCAGTACTTC
NA NA TRBJ2-7 TRBV28 CASSSGTYEQYF TGTGCCAGCAGCAGCGGCACCTACGAGCAGTACTTC
NA NA TRBJ1-2 TRBV9 CASSVDGEINYGYTF TGTGCCAGCAGCGTAGATGGGGAGATCAACTATGGCTACACCTTC
once TRBD1 TRBJ1-2 TRBV2 CASSEFWGDRGNYGYTF TGTGCCAGCAGTGAATTTTGGGGGGACAGGGGGAACTATGGCTACACCTTC
once NA TRBJ2-3 TRBV7-9 CATGMGQDTQYF TGTGCCACTGGTATGGGACAAGATACGCAGTATTTT
NA TRBD2 TRBJ2-1 TRBV7-3 CASSPRGGGEQFF TGTGCCAGCAGCCCGCGGGGGGGAGGTGAGCAGTTCTTC
NA NA TRBJ1-1 TRBV15 CATAGVSRQQAFF TGTGCCACCGCGGGAGTGTCGAGGCAGCAAGCTTTCTTT
NA TRBD1 TRBJ1-1 TRBV4-3 CASSQETGTGGTEAFF TGCGCCAGCAGCCAAGAGACAGGGACAGGGGGCACTGAAGCTTTCTTT
NA NA TRBJ1-5 TRBV28 CASRVVNQPQHF TGTGCCAGCAGGGTAGTCAATCAGCCCCAGCATTTT